This is a list of T cell receptor beta chains from one sample in a study of blood T cells in healthy people across ages. TCRdb processed the 5' RACE reads anew with MiXCR; each CDR3 protein has one entry. The data show approximately 770,000 distinct CDR3 sequences, with more than 45% seen just once and 20% to 25% held by the top ten. The specimen sequenced was blood. These receptors all come from a man aged 25-40 years in good health. Both conserved end residues are part of each CDR3. A D gene is named only where the DNA matches it firmly. The size of a clone is reported for some rows only, either as once, few or many, or as a class for expanded clones.

V gene	J gene	CDR3 length	D gene	clone size	CDR3 DNA	CDR3 protein
TRBV6-5	TRBJ1-6	12	NA	NA	TGTGCCAGCAGTTACAGAGGGTCCGCCCTCCACTTT	CASSYRGSALHF
TRBV4-1	TRBJ2-1	17	NA	few	TGCGCCAGCAGCCAAGGTCCGGGACCGCCAAGAAGGGATGAGCAGTTCTTC	CASSQGPGPPRRDEQFF
TRBV2	TRBJ2-5	14	NA	NA	TGTGCCAGCAGTGATATAATTAGTGCCGGGACCCAGTACTTC	CASSDIISAGTQYF
TRBV7-3	TRBJ2-3	16	TRBD2	NA	TGTGCCAGCAGCTTAACCGCTAGCGGGAAGGGAGATACGCAGTATTTT	CASSLTASGKGDTQYF
TRBV14	TRBJ2-1	14	NA	NA	TGTGCCAGCAGCGCCTATACAGGGAGCAATGAGCAGTTCTTC	CASSAYTGSNEQFF
TRBV5-1	TRBJ2-1	16	NA	NA	TGCGCCAGCAGCACGACCGGGACGCTGGGCGTCAATGAGCAGTTCTTC	CASSTTGTLGVNEQFF
TRBV29-1	TRBJ2-7	10	TRBD1	NA	TGCAGCGCGACAGGGGTCGAGCAGTACTTC	CSATGVEQYF
TRBV14	TRBJ2-7	14	NA	NA	TGTGCCAGCAGCCAAAACCCAGGGGCCTACGAGCAGTACTTC	CASSQNPGAYEQYF
TRBV7-2	TRBJ2-3	15	TRBD2	NA	TGTGCCAGCAGCCCTCCCGGGACTATCAAGGATACGCAGTATTTT	CASSPPGTIKDTQYF
TRBV7-3	TRBJ2-3	15	NA	few	TGTGCCAGCAGCTTAACGGTCGGGATTGGAGATACGCAGTATTTT	CASSLTVGIGDTQYF
TRBV13	TRBJ2-7	16	TRBD1	NA	TGTGCCAGCAGCTCCACCGACAGGGAAAACGCCTACGAGCAGTACTTC	CASSSTDRENAYEQYF
TRBV4-1	TRBJ2-4	19	TRBD2	NA	TGCGCCAGCAGCCAAGAAGGTCTAGCGGGGGAGAGAGCCAAAAACATTCAGTACTTC	CASSQEGLAGERAKNIQYF
TRBV20-1	TRBJ2-7	12	NA	few	TGCAGTGCTAAGGCTCACGGGAACGAGCAGTACTTC	CSAKAHGNEQYF
TRBV7-8	TRBJ2-5	16	TRBD2	few	TGTGCCAGCAGCTTAGTAGGGCTAGCGGGGGTTGAGACCCAGTACTTC	CASSLVGLAGVETQYF
TRBV29-1	TRBJ2-3	14	NA	NA	TGCATCGTTGAAGATACCGGGGGCACAGATACGCAGTATTTT	CIVEDTGGTDTQYF
TRBV5-1	TRBJ2-1	14	NA	many	TGCGCCAGCAGCTTGCAGTCGCCCTACAATGAGCAGTTCTTC	CASSLQSPYNEQFF
TRBV3-1	TRBJ2-5	16	NA	NA	TGTGCCAGCAGCCAAGATTGGGCAGGGAGTAAAGAGACCCAGTACTTC	CASSQDWAGSKETQYF
TRBV11-2	TRBJ2-7	15	TRBD1	NA	TGTGCCAGCATCAGTCGGGACAGTGGTTCCTACGAGCAGTACTTC	CASISRDSGSYEQYF
TRBV12-3/TRBV12-4	TRBJ2-5	11	NA	NA	TGTGCCAGCAGACAAAAAGAGACCCAGTACTTC	CASRQKETQYF
TRBV20-1	TRBJ2-4	14	TRBD1	NA	TGCAGTGCTCGACAGGGGGCTGGGGAGAACATTCAGTACTTC	CSARQGAGENIQYF
TRBV10-3	TRBJ2-5	14	NA	few	TGTGCCATCAGTGACAGGGGGGTTGGGGAGACCCAGTACTTC	CAISDRGVGETQYF
TRBV12-3/TRBV12-4	TRBJ2-7	12	NA	NA	TGTGCCAGCACTCAAACACTGGGCGAGCAGTACTTC	CASTQTLGEQYF
TRBV10-1	TRBJ2-5	15	TRBD1	NA	TGCGCCAGCAGTGAAGGGACAGGAATTCAAGAGACCCAGTACTTC	CASSEGTGIQETQYF
TRBV28	TRBJ1-5	16	NA	NA	TGTGCCAGCAGTTCTCCAAGGCGCGGGGGCAATCAGCCCCAGCATTTT	CASSSPRRGGNQPQHF
TRBV14	TRBJ2-7	14	NA	NA	TGTGCCAGCAGCCAAGATCTTGATGCCGGCGAGCAGTACTTC	CASSQDLDAGEQYF
TRBV7-9	TRBJ2-3	16	TRBD1	NA	TGTGCCAGCAGCCTACCGGGACAGGGGGAAACAGATACGCAGTATTTT	CASSLPGQGETDTQYF
TRBV3-1	TRBJ1-2	17	TRBD1	NA	TGTGCCAGCAGCCACGGGACAGGGGGTTTCTCCTACTATGGCTACACCTTC	CASSHGTGGFSYYGYTF
TRBV5-1	TRBJ2-1	13	NA	NA	TGCGCCAGCAGCTTGTTCCCCTCAGACCAGCAGTTCTTC	CASSLFPSDQQFF
TRBV20-1	TRBJ1-6	12	NA	NA	TGCAGTGCTAGTGGTGTGAATTCACCCCTCCACTTT	CSASGVNSPLHF
TRBV29-1	TRBJ2-1	14	TRBD1	NA	TGCAGCGCCGCAACAGGGGGCCCCTACAATGAGCAGTTCTTC	CSAATGGPYNEQFF
TRBV12-3/TRBV12-4	TRBJ2-5	13	NA	many	TGTGCCAGCAGCGGGGGTTTACAAGAGACCCAGTACTTC	CASSGGLQETQYF
TRBV7-7	TRBJ2-5	15	NA	many	TGTGCCAGCAGCTTAGGCGGAGGGGGACAAGAGACCCAGTACTTC	CASSLGGGGQETQYF
TRBV2	TRBJ2-5	12	NA	NA	TGTGCCGGCAGTGAGGCAGTCGCGACCCAGTACTTC	CAGSEAVATQYF
TRBV5-5	TRBJ2-2	17	TRBD2	NA	TGTGCCAGCAGCCCGGGACTAGCGGGAGTATCATCCGGGGAGCTGTTTTTT	CASSPGLAGVSSGELFF
TRBV3-1	TRBJ2-1	12	NA	NA	TGTGCCAGCAGCCAAGGTTCCCGCACGCAGTTCTTC	CASSQGSRTQFF
TRBV7-2	TRBJ1-1	12	NA	NA	TGTGCCAGCAGCTTAGGAGCAGATATTAGTTTCTTT	CASSLGADISFF
TRBV21-1	TRBJ2-1	16	NA	NA	TGTGCCAGCAGCCCCCTAAGCGGGAGGGTGAACAATGAGCAGTTCTTC	CASSPLSGRVNNEQFF
TRBV3-1	TRBJ2-2	13	NA	NA	TGTGCCAGCAGTGGCAAACTTACCGGGGAGCTGTTTTTT	CASSGKLTGELFF
TRBV11-1	TRBJ2-1	23	TRBD2	few	TGTGCCAGCAGTTCCACGACAGGGGGAAGAGGACTAGCGGGAGCCCTGTCCTACAATGAGCAGTTCTTC	CASSSTTGGRGLAGALSYNEQFF
TRBV29-1	TRBJ1-5	14	NA	NA	TGCAGCGTCCGGGACGGCAATAGCAATCAGCCCCAGCATTTT	CSVRDGNSNQPQHF
TRBV10-3	TRBJ2-3	20	TRBD2	NA	TGTGCCATCAGTGAGTCCTTTAGGTGGACTAGCGGGTCGACCACAGATACGCAGTATTTT	CAISESFRWTSGSTTDTQYF
TRBV5-1	TRBJ2-5	17	TRBD2	few	TGCGCCAGCAGCTTGGCTGGGCGCGGGGGGTACCAAGAGACCCAGTACTTC	CASSLAGRGGYQETQYF
TRBV5-1	TRBJ2-5	14	NA	NA	TGCGCCAGCAGCTTGGTGGGGGCAGGAGAGACCCAGTACTTC	CASSLVGAGETQYF
TRBV29-1	TRBJ2-7	14	TRBD1	NA	TGCAGCGCGGGGAAGGGACAGGGCGGACTCGAGCAGTACTTC	CSAGKGQGGLEQYF
TRBV24-1	TRBJ2-7	12	NA	NA	TGTGCCACCAGTGCTCCCACCTACGAGCAGTACTTC	CATSAPTYEQYF
TRBV19	TRBJ2-7	16	TRBD1	NA	TGTGCCAGTAGTATAGAAGGAGGGACAGGAAGCTACGAGCAGTACTTC	CASSIEGGTGSYEQYF
TRBV25-1	TRBJ2-7	10	NA	few	TGTGCCAGCAGTGGAGGACCCCAGTACTTC	CASSGGPQYF
TRBV6-2/TRBV6-3	TRBJ2-1	19	TRBD2	NA	TGTGCCAGCAGTCCCGGACTAGCGGGGACGTGTTTCTCCTACAATGAGCAGTTCTTC	CASSPGLAGTCFSYNEQFF
TRBV28	TRBJ2-3	18	NA	NA	TGTGCCAGCAGTTTAAGTGAAAGGCTGCCTATGTGGGGAGATACGCAGTATTTT	CASSLSERLPMWGDTQYF
TRBV10-3	TRBJ2-3	15	NA	few	TGTGCCATCGCGGCGGGACAGTCGTCCACAGATACGCAGTATTTT	CAIAAGQSSTDTQYF
TRBV20-1	TRBJ2-1	13	TRBD2	NA	TGCAGTGCTAGGACTAGCGGGAGGAATGAGCAGTTCTTC	CSARTSGRNEQFF
TRBV9	TRBJ2-4	17	NA	once	TGTGCCAGCAGCGTGGGGCCCGGTAATGGGGCCAAAAACATTCAGTACTTC	CASSVGPGNGAKNIQYF
TRBV11-1	TRBJ2-1	16	TRBD1	NA	TGTGCCAGCAGCCTGAGAGACAGGGTCGGAAGCAATGAGCAGTTCTTC	CASSLRDRVGSNEQFF
TRBV14	TRBJ2-7	16	TRBD2	NA	TGTGCCAGCAGCCAGGCTAGCGGGAAGGGCTCCTACGAGCAGTACTTC	CASSQASGKGSYEQYF
TRBV3-1	TRBJ1-2	15	TRBD1	NA	TGTGCCAGCAGCCAGTCGACAGGGAATAACTATGGCTACACCTTC	CASSQSTGNNYGYTF